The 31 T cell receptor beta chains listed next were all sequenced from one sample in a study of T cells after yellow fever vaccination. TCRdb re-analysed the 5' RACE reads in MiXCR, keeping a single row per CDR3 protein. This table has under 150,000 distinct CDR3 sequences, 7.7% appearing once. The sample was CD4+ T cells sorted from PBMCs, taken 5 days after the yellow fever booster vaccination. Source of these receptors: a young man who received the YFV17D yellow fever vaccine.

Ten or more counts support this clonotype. This CDR3 reads CASRQGLREQYF. The CDR3 DNA is TGTGCCAGCCGCCAGGGGTTGCGAGAGCAGTACTTC. V and J are TRBV18 and TRBJ2-7, with D perhaps matching TRBD1 (6 bases). Per germline, CDR1 KGHSH and CDR2 LQKENI. V was trimmed by 8 bases and J by 7 bases, leaving 15 bases between them. The CDR3 extends over 12 amino acids.

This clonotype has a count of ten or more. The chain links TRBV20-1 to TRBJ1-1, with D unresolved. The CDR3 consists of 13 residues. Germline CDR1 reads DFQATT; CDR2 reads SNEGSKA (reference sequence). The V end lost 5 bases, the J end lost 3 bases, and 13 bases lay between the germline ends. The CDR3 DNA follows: TGCAGTGCTGATAAGAGGGAGGACACTGAAGCTTTCTTT. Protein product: CSADKREDTEAFF.

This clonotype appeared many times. The CDR3 loop is CASSLSRNYGYTF. The DNA for the CDR3 is TGCGCCAGCAGCTTGTCGCGGAACTATGGCTACACCTTC. The chain combines TRBV5-1 with TRBJ1-2; the D is unclear. From germline, CDR1 is SGHRS and CDR2 YFSETQ. The length of the CDR3 is 13 residues. Trimming shortened V by 1 base and J by 2 bases, and 6 bases separated the two germline ends.

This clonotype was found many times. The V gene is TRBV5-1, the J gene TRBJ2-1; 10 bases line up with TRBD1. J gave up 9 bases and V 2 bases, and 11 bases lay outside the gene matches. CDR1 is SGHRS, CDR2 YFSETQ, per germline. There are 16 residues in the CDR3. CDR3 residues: CASSFGRDRGIGEQFF. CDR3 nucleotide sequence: TGCGCCAGCAGCTTCGGACGGGACAGGGGTATTGGTGAGCAGTTCTTC.

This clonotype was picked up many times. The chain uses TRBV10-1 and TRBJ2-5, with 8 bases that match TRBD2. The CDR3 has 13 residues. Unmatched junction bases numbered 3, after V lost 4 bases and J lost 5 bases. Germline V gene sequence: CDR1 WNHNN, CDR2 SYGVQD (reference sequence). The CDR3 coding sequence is TGCGCCAGCAGTGGGACTAGCTTGGAGACCCAGTACTTC. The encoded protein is CASSGTSLETQYF.

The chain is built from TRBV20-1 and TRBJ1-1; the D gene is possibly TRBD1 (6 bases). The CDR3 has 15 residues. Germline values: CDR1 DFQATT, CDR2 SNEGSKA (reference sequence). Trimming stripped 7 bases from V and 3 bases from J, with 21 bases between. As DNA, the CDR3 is TGCAGTGTCCCAGGGGCGTTAAGGGGGGACACTGAAGCTTTCTTT. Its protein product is CSVPGALRGDTEAFF.

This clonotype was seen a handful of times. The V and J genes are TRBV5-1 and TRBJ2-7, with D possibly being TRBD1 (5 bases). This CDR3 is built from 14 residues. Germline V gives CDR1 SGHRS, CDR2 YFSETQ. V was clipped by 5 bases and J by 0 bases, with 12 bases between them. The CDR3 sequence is CASSAGLSSYEQYF. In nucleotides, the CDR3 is TGCGCCAGCAGTGCAGGGCTAAGCTCCTACGAGCAGTACTTC.

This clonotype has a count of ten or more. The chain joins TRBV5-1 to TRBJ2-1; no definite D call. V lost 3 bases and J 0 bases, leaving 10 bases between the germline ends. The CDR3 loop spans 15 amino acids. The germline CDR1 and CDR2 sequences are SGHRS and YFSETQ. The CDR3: CASSYSSSSYNEQFF. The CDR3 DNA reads TGCGCCAGCAGCTATAGTTCTAGCTCCTACAATGAGCAGTTCTTC.

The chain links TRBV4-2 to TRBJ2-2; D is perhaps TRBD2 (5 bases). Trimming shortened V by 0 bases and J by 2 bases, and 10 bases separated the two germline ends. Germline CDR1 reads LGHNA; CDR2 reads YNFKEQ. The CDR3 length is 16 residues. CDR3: CASSQEPGRNTGELFF. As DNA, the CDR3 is TGTGCCAGCAGCCAAGAACCGGGAAGAAACACCGGGGAGCTGTTTTTT.

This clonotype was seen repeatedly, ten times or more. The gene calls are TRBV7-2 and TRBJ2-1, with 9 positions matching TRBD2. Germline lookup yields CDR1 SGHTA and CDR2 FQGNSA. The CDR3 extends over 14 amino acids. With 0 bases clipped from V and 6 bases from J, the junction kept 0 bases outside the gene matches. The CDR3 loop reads CASSLASGSNEQFF. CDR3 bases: TGTGCCAGCAGCTTAGCTAGCGGGAGCAATGAGCAGTTCTTC.

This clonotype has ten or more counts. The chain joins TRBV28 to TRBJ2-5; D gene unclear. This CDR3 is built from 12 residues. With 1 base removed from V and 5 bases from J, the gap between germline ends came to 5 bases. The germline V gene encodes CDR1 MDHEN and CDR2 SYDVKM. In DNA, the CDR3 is TGTGCCAGCAGTTTATTCGGGGAGACCCAGTACTTC. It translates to CASSLFGETQYF.

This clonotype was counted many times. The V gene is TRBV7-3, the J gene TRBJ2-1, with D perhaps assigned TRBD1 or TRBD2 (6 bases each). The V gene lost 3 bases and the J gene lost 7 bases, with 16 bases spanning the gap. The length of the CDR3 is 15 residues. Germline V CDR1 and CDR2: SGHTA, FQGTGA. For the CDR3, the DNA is TGTGCCAGCAGCTTGTCCGGGGGTAGGGGGAATGAGCAGTTCTTC. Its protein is CASSLSGGRGNEQFF.

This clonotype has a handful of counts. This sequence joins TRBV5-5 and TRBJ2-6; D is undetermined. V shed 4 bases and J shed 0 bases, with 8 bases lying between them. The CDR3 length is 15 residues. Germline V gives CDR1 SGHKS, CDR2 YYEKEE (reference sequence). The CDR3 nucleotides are TGTGCCAGCAGCCGTGGGCTCTCTGGGGCCAACGTCCTGACTTTC. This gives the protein CASSRGLSGANVLTF. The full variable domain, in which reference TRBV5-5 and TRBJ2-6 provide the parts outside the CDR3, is DAGVTQSPTHLIKTRGQQVTLRCSPISGHKSVSWYQQVLGQGPQFIFQYYEKEERGRGNFPDRFSARQFPNYSSELNVNALLLGDSALYLCASSRGLSGANVLTFGAGSRLTVL.

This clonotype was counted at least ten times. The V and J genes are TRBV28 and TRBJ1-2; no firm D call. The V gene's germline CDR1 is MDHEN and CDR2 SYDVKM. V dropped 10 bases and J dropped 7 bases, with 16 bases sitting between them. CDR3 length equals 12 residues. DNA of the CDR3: TGTGCCACACTACGGGAAGTGCCTGGCTACACCTTC. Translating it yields CATLREVPGYTF.

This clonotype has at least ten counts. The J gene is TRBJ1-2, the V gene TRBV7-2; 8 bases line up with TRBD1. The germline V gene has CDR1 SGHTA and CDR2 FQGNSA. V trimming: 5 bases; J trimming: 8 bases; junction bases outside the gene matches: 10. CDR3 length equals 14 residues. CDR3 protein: CASSSPVTGDGYTF. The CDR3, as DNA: TGTGCCAGCAGCAGTCCGGTGACAGGGGACGGCTACACCTTC.

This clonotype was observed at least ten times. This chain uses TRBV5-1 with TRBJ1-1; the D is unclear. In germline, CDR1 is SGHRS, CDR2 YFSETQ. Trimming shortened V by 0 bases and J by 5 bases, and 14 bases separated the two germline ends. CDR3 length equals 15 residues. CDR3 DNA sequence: TGCGCCAGCAGCTTGGTGGATCCCTCCCGTACTGAAGCTTTCTTT. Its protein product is CASSLVDPSRTEAFF. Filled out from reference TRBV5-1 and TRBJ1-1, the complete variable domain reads KAGVTQTPRYLIKTRGQQVTLSCSPISGHRSVSWYQQTPGQGLQFLFEYFSETQRNKGNFPGRFSGRQFSNSRSEMNVSTLELGDSALYLCASSLVDPSRTEAFFGQGTRLTVV.

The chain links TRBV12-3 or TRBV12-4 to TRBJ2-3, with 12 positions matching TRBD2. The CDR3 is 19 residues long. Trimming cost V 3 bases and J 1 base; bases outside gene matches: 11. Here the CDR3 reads CASSFSGLAGGPGTDTQYF. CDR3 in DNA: TGTGCCAGCAGTTTCAGCGGCCTAGCGGGAGGGCCCGGCACAGATACGCAGTATTTT.

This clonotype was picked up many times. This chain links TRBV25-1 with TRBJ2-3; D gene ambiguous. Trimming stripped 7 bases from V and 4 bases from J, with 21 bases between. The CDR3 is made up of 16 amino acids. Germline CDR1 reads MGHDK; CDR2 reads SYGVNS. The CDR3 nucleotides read TGTGCCAGCACATCATACAATTTAGGACCGTCAGATACGCAGTATTTT. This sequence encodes CASTSYNLGPSDTQYF.

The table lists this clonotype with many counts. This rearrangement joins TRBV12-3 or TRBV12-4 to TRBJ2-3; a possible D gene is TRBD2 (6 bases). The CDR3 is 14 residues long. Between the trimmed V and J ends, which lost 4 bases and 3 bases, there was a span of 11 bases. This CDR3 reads CASSWGGITDTQYF. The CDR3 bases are TGTGCCAGCAGTTGGGGCGGGATTACAGATACGCAGTATTTT.

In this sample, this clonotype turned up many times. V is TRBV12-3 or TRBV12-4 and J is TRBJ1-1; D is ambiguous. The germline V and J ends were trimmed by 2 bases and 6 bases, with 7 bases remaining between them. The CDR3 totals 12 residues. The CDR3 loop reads CASSLRVAEAFF. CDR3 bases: TGTGCCAGCAGTTTAAGAGTCGCTGAAGCTTTCTTT.

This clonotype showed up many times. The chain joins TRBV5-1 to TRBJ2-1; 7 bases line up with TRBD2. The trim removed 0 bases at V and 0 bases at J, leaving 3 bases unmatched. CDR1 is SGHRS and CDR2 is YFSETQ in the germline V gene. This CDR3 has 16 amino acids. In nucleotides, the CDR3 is TGCGCCAGCAGCTTGGCCCCGGGAGGCTCCTACAATGAGCAGTTCTTC. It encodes CASSLAPGGSYNEQFF. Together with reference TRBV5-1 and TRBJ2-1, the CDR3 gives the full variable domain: KAGVTQTPRYLIKTRGQQVTLSCSPISGHRSVSWYQQTPGQGLQFLFEYFSETQRNKGNFPGRFSGRQFSNSRSEMNVSTLELGDSALYLCASSLAPGGSYNEQFFGPGTRLTVL.

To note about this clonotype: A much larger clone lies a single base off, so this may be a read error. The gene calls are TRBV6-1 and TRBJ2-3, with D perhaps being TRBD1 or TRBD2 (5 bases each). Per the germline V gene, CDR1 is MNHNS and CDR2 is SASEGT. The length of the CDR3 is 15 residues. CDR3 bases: TGTACCAGCAGCCGGGACCCCGGGAGCACAGATACGCAGTATTTT. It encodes CTSSRDPGSTDTQYF.

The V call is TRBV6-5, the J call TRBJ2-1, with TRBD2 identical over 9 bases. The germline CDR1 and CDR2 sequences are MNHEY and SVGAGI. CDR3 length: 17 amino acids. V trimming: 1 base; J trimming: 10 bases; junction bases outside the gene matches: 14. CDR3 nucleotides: TGTGCCAGCAGTTACTTAGCGGGCGGGAGGGGCATGGGGGAGCAGTTCTTC. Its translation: CASSYLAGGRGMGEQFF.

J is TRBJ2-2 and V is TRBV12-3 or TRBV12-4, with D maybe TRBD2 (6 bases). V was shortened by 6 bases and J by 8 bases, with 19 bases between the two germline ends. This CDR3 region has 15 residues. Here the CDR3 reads CASSANLRGRGELFF. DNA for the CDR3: TGTGCCAGCAGCGCCAATTTGAGAGGGAGGGGGGAGCTGTTTTTT.

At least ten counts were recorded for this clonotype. For the CDR3, the DNA is TGCGCCAGCAGACGGGGGGGGGATGAGCAGTTCTTC. Amino acid sequence: CASRRGGDEQFF. The chain links TRBV5-1 to TRBJ2-1; 8 bases match TRBD2. The CDR3 consists of 12 residues. V lost 5 bases to trimming and J lost 8 bases; unmatched junction nucleotides: 3. Germline assignment: CDR1 SGHRS and CDR2 YFSETQ.

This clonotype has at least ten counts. The CDR3 DNA follows: TGTGCCAGCGAGACCCGACAGGGGGCAATTGAAGCTTTCTTT. This gives the protein CASETRQGAIEAFF. The chain combines TRBV6-5 with TRBJ1-1, with 10 bases fitting TRBD1. In germline, CDR1 is MNHEY, CDR2 SVGAGI. The V segment lost 8 bases and the J segment 7 bases; nucleotides outside the gene matches: 10. CDR3 length: 14 amino acids.

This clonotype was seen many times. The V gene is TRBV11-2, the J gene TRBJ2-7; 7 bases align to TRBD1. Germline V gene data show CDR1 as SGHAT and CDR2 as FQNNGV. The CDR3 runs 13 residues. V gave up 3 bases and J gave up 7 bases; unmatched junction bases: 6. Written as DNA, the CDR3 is TGTGCCAGCAGCTTTGTGAGGGGGCAAGAGCAGTACTTC. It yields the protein CASSFVRGQEQYF. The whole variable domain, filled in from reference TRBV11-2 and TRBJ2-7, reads EAGVAQSPRYKIIEKRQSVAFWCNPISGHATLYWYQQILGQGPKLLIQFQNNGVVDDSQLPKDRFSAERLKGVDSTLKIQPAKLEDSAVYLCASSFVRGQEQYFGPGTRLTVT.

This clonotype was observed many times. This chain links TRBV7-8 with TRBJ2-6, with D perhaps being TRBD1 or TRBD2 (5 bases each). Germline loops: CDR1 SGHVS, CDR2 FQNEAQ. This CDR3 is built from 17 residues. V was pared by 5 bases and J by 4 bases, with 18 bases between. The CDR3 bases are TGTGCCAGCAGCCCTCTGAGGGACCCTTTCGGGGCCAACGTCCTGACTTTC. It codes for CASSPLRDPFGANVLTF. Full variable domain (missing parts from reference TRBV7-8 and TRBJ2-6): GAGVSQSPRYKVAKRGQDVALRCDPISGHVSLFWYQQALGQGPEFLTYFQNEAQLDKSGLPSDRFFAERPEGSVSTLKIQRTQQEDSAVYLCASSPLRDPFGANVLTFGAGSRLTVL.

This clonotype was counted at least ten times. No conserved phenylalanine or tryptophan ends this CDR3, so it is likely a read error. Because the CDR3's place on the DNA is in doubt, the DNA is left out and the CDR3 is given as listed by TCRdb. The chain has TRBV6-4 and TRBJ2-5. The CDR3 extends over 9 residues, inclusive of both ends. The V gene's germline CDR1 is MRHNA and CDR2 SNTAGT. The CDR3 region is CASSDGRPI.

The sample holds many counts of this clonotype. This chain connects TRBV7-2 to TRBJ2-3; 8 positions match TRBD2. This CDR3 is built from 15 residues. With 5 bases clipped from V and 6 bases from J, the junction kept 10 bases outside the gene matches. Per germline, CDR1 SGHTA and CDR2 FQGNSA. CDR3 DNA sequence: TGTGCCAGCAGCCGACGAAATAGCGGGATTGATACGCAGTATTTT. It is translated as CASSRRNSGIDTQYF.

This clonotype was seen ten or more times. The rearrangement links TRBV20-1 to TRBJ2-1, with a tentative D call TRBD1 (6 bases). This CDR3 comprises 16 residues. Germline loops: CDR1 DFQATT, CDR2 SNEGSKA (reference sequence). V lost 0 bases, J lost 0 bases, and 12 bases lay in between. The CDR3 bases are TGCAGTGCTAGAGACCCCGGGGACACCTCCTACAATGAGCAGTTCTTC. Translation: CSARDPGDTSYNEQFF.